Below, 21 T cell receptor beta chains from the same sample are listed, as sequenced in a study of T-cell reconstitution after alpha-beta-depleted transplantation in children. A library of TCRbeta sequences, prepared with unique molecular identifiers, was generated. TCRdb fed the PCR reads into MiXCR, producing one record per CDR3 protein. Here the sample spans 550,000 to 800,000 distinct CDR3 sequences, 13% being singletons. Here the sequenced sample was PBMCs, taken before TCRalphabeta/CD19-depleted stem cell transplant. All receptors come from a girl aged 2 to 10 with congenital amegakaryocytic thrombocytopenia, due to receive a stem cell transplant.

This clonotype was seen repeatedly, ten times or more. The chain recombines TRBV20-1 with TRBJ2-1; perhaps TRBD1 as D (6 bases). Trimming took off 1 base at V and 2 bases at J, with 12 bases between the two ends. In germline, CDR1 is DFQATT, CDR2 SNEGSKA (reference sequence). This CDR3 contains 15 residues. CDR3 amino acids: CSARVRGNTYNEQFF. CDR3 nucleotides: TGCAGTGCTAGAGTGAGGGGGAATACCTACAATGAGCAGTTCTTC.

In its sample, this clonotype was seen a few times. The chain is built from TRBV3-1 and TRBJ1-5; 8 bases match TRBD1. This CDR3 spans 16 amino acids. Germline trimming cut 4 bases from V and 1 base from J; bases unmatched to any gene: 6. Germline lookup yields CDR1 LGHDT and CDR2 YNNKEL (reference sequence). CDR3 in DNA: TGTGCCAGCAGCCGCGGACAGGGTTACAGCAATCAGCCCCAGCATTTT. Amino acids: CASSRGQGYSNQPQHF.

This clonotype was counted many times. This chain connects TRBV28 to TRBJ2-1; 7 bases are shared with TRBD2. The CDR3 runs 12 residues. Germline CDR1 reads MDHEN; CDR2 reads SYDVKM. V shed 8 bases and J 9 bases; nucleotides not matched to a gene: 7. The CDR3 DNA reads as TGTGCCAGCTCAACTACGGGAGGTGAGCAGTTCTTC. Its translation is CASSTTGGEQFF.

This clonotype was seen many times. The J gene is TRBJ1-1, the V gene TRBV7-9; D perhaps matches TRBD1 (5 bases). V gave up 2 bases and J gave up 0 bases, with 19 bases separating them. Germline-derived CDR1 and CDR2 are SEHNR and FQNEAQ (reference sequence). This CDR3 has 18 amino acids. This chain's CDR3 is CASSLYRQGAGMNTEAFF. CDR3 nucleotides: TGTGCCAGCAGCTTATACAGGCAGGGTGCAGGCATGAACACTGAAGCTTTCTTT.

The sample holds many counts of this clonotype. J is TRBJ2-1 and V is TRBV5-6; weak D call: TRBD2 (5 bases). The CDR3 spans 16 residues. In germline, CDR1 is SGHDT, CDR2 YYEEEE. V was clipped by 0 bases and J by 2 bases, with 12 bases between them. The CDR3 region has the DNA TGTGCCAGCAGCTTGGCACCGGAGCGGCCCTACAATGAGCAGTTCTTC. It specifies CASSLAPERPYNEQFF.

This clonotype was seen ten or more times. The genes are TRBV5-1 and TRBJ2-1, with TRBD2 as a possible D gene (5 bases). This CDR3 region has 15 residues. The V end lost 4 bases, the J end lost 0 bases, and 11 bases lay between the germline ends. Germline V gene sequence: CDR1 SGHRS, CDR2 YFSETQ. CDR3 loop: CASSGDYSSYNEQFF. CDR3 nucleotides: TGCGCCAGCAGCGGAGACTACAGCTCCTACAATGAGCAGTTCTTC.

There are a few counts of this clonotype. The conserved phenylalanine or tryptophan normally closing the CDR3 is absent here, so this likely arose from a read error. The DNA is left out, because the CDR3 cannot be placed on it with certainty; the CDR3 is given as TCRdb lists it. The chain combines TRBV23-1 with TRBJ2-3; the table's D gene call, TRBD2, was not cross checked with the DNA. TRBV23-1 is an open reading frame whose function is uncertain. Both ends counted, the CDR3 spans 11 residues. CDR3 region: CASSQFGLAGP.

The chain is built from TRBV11-3 and TRBJ2-5; maybe TRBD2 (6 bases). V lost 4 bases, J lost 3 bases, and 15 bases lay in between. CDR1 SGHNT and CDR2 YENEEA come from the germline V gene. The CDR3 contains 15 residues. The CDR3 is CASSSHREKEETQYF. CDR3 nucleotides: TGTGCCAGCAGCTCGCACCGGGAGAAGGAAGAGACCCAGTACTTC.

In its sample, this clonotype was seen many times. This chain connects TRBV6-5 to TRBJ1-2, with a tentative D call TRBD1 (6 bases). Trimming left V 2 bases short and J 0 bases short, with 16 bases between. Germline V CDR1 and CDR2: MNHEY, SVGAGI. This CDR3 contains 17 residues. The CDR3 region has the DNA TGTGCCAGCAGTTACCTAACAGGGAATGGGGCTAACTATGGCTACACCTTC. This encodes CASSYLTGNGANYGYTF.

This clonotype was counted a few times. CDR3 residues: CASGDGEQYF. In DNA form, the CDR3 reads TGTGCCAGCGGGGACGGCGAGCAGTACTTC. The rearrangement joins TRBV6-5 to TRBJ2-7; D is possibly TRBD1 or TRBD2 (5 bases each). Trimming pared 8 bases from V and 6 bases from J, leaving 8 bases between. CDR1 MNHEY and CDR2 SVGAGI come from the germline V gene. The CDR3 length is 10 residues.

This clonotype was counted between two and nine times. The chain uses TRBV5-1 and TRBJ1-6, with TRBD1 identical over 8 bases. There are 17 residues in the CDR3. From germline, CDR1 is SGHRS and CDR2 YFSETQ. Germline trimming cut 9 bases from V and 6 bases from J; bases unmatched to any gene: 17. CDR3 bases: TGCGCCACCCCAACTGGAGAGGCAGGGGGCCGTAATTCACCCCTCCACTTT. Protein sequence: CATPTGEAGGRNSPLHF.

In this sample, this clonotype turned up many times. This sequence joins TRBV12-3 or TRBV12-4 and TRBJ2-2, with D maybe TRBD2 (6 bases). The CDR3 sequence is 15 residues long. V was cut by 8 bases and J by 5 bases, with 18 bases left in between. The CDR3 sequence is CASPPSSGPTGELFF. The CDR3 DNA follows: TGTGCCAGCCCCCCTTCCAGCGGGCCAACCGGGGAGCTGTTTTTT.

This clonotype occurred a few times. This CDR3 is CASSLEWGATNEKLFF. The CDR3 DNA reads as TGTGCCAGCAGCTTAGAATGGGGTGCAACTAATGAAAAACTGTTTTTT. The rearrangement uses TRBV21-1 and TRBJ1-4. TRBV21-1 is recorded as a pseudogene. CDR3 length: 16 amino acids.

This clonotype was observed many times. CDR3 sequence: CASSRMGLAGFNEQFF. For the CDR3, the DNA is TGCGCCAGCAGCCGGATGGGACTAGCGGGATTTAATGAGCAGTTCTTC. The chain uses TRBV5-1 and TRBJ2-1, with TRBD2 matching 13 bases. J lost 7 bases, V lost 4 bases, and 8 bases had no gene match. Per the germline V gene, CDR1 is SGHRS and CDR2 is YFSETQ. The CDR3 totals 16 residues.

This clonotype was detected ten times or more. The chain employs TRBV10-3 and TRBJ2-1, with 10 nucleotides matching TRBD2. After removal of 6 bases from V and 9 bases from J, the junction contained 5 bases not matched to a gene. The CDR3 totals 13 residues. The germline CDR1 and CDR2 sequences are ENHRY and SYGVKD. This CDR3 reads CAIRLAGAGEQFF. CDR3 in DNA: TGTGCCATCAGGCTAGCGGGAGCAGGTGAGCAGTTCTTC.

The V call is TRBV28, the J call TRBJ2-1; 7 positions match TRBD1. CDR3 length: 17 amino acids. V gave up 4 bases and J gave up 6 bases; unmatched junction bases: 15. The germline CDR1 and CDR2 sequences are MDHEN and SYDVKM. CDR3 sequence reads: CASSSPPTGSSINEQFF. Here the CDR3 DNA reads TGTGCCAGCAGTTCCCCCCCGACAGGGTCGTCGATCAATGAGCAGTTCTTC. The full variable domain, with the rest looked up from reference TRBV28 and TRBJ2-1, is DVKVTQSSRYLVKRTGEKVFLECVQDMDHENMFWYRQDPGLGLRLIYFSYDVKMKEKGDIPEGYSVSREKKERFSLILESASTNQTSMYLCASSSPPTGSSINEQFFGPGTRLTVL.

Notes on this clonotype: One base away lies a much larger clone, so this may be a sequencing read error. The chain recombines TRBV20-1 with TRBJ2-1, with D possibly matching TRBD2 (5 bases). Per the germline V gene, CDR1 is DFQATT and CDR2 is SNEGSKA (reference sequence). Trimming shortened V by 1 base and J by 6 bases, and 16 bases separated the two germline ends. This CDR3 is built from 15 residues. The chain's CDR3 is CSARVVGASFNEQFF. The CDR3 coding sequence is TGCAGTGCTAGAGTTGTGGGAGCGAGTTTCAATGAGCAGTTCTTC.

There are many counts of this clonotype. The chain carries TRBV7-2 and TRBJ2-3; D is ambiguous. The CDR3 is 14 residues long. Germline V gene data show CDR1 as SGHTA and CDR2 as FQGNSA. V lost 5 bases to trimming and J lost 3 bases, with 12 bases between them. As DNA, the CDR3 is TGTGCCAGCAGCACCTGGGCCCTGACAGATACGCAGTATTTT. This codes for CASSTWALTDTQYF.

This clonotype was seen more than once but under ten times. The gene calls are TRBV3-1 and TRBJ2-7; the match to TRBD2 covers 7 bases. The CDR3 totals 15 residues. V dropped 0 bases and J dropped 4; count of bases not matched to a gene: 6. Germline V gives CDR1 LGHDT, CDR2 YNNKEL (reference sequence). The chain's CDR3 is CASSQDPASGYEQYF. The CDR3, as DNA: TGTGCCAGCAGCCAAGATCCGGCTAGCGGATACGAGCAGTACTTC.

The rearrangement joins TRBV19 to TRBJ2-5, with 11 nucleotides matching TRBD2. CDR1 is LNHDA and CDR2 is SQIVND in the germline V gene (reference sequence). The CDR3 is 15 amino acids. V trimming: 5 bases; J trimming: 3 bases; junction bases outside the gene matches: 5. CDR3 DNA: TGTGCCAGTAGTTCGACGGGACTAGCGGAAGAGACCCAGTACTTC. Its translation: CASSSTGLAEETQYF.

This clonotype has at least ten counts. CDR3 sequence reads: CASSLVGQTKAFF. The DNA for the CDR3 is TGTGCCAGCAGCTTAGTAGGGCAGACGAAAGCTTTCTTT. The V call is TRBV7-8, the J call TRBJ1-1; D gene ambiguous. The CDR3 extends over 13 amino acids. CDR1 is SGHVS, CDR2 FQNEAQ, per germline. V was trimmed by 1 base and J by 9 bases, leaving 12 bases between them.